A single sample is the source of the 27 T cell receptor beta chains below, sequenced in a study of tumor T cells in aggressive B-cell lymphoma. Clones were read by immunoSEQ multiplex PCR, and TCRdb kept only the in-frame ones, dropping some. There are about 5,100 clones in the sample; approximately 90% occur only once, and roughly 5.6% lies in the top ten. Sequenced: tumor tissue. Receptors originate from an adult with diffuse large B cell lymphoma.

The J gene is TRBJ1-1, the V gene TRBV6-6; possible D gene TRBD1, 5 bases. This CDR3 spans 12 amino acids. The V gene lost 4 bases and the J gene lost 11 bases, with 14 bases spanning the gap. Germline V gene sequence: CDR1 MNHNY, CDR2 SVGAGI (reference sequence). The CDR3 protein is CASSFRGLSAFF. The DNA of the CDR3 is TGTGCCAGCAGTTTTCGGGGACTCAGCGCTTTCTTT.

The V gene is TRBV29-1, the J gene TRBJ2-6, with a tentative D call TRBD2 (6 bases). V dropped 4 bases and J dropped 6 bases, with 13 bases sitting between them. Looked up from germline, CDR1 is SQVTM and CDR2 is ANQGSEA. The CDR3 runs to 14 residues. This CDR3 is CSVGLDPKANVLTF. CDR3 bases: TGCAGCGTTGGACTAGATCCCAAGGCCAACGTCCTGACTTTC. Complete variable domain (other parts from reference TRBV29-1 and TRBJ2-6): SAVISQKPSRDICQRGTSLTIQCQVDSQVTMMFWYRQQPGQSLTLIATANQGSEATYESGFVIDKFPISRPNLTFSTLTVSNMSPEDSSIYLCSVGLDPKANVLTFGAGSRLTVL.

The V gene is TRBV7-6, the J gene TRBJ1-1; a weak D match, TRBD1 (5 bases). The CDR3 spans 14 residues. Per germline, CDR1 SGHVS and CDR2 FNYEAQ. Trimming stripped 4 bases from V and 4 bases from J, with 13 bases between. CDR3 bases: TGTGCCAGCAGCTCCAACGATAGGGGCACTGAAGCTTTCTTT. Its translation is CASSSNDRGTEAFF.

The rearrangement uses TRBV6-6 and TRBJ1-1, with a possible D match to TRBD1 (6 bases). The CDR3 runs 15 residues. V lost 6 bases to trimming and J lost 1 base, with 15 bases between them. The germline V gene encodes CDR1 MNHNY and CDR2 SVGAGI (reference sequence). The CDR3 is CASSLYRAENTEAFF. CDR3 DNA: TGTGCCAGCAGCTTATACAGGGCGGAGAACACTGAAGCTTTCTTT.

This clone was found a few times. The chain links TRBV19 to TRBJ1-1; 10 nucleotides line up with TRBD1. Germline values: CDR1 LNHDA, CDR2 SQIVND (reference sequence). The CDR3 is 16 residues long. V trimming: 6 bases; J trimming: 0 bases; junction bases outside the gene matches: 7. In nucleotides, the CDR3 is TGTGCCAGTAGGGGGACAGGGGCGTTGATGAACACTGAAGCTTTCTTT. Translation gives CASRGTGALMNTEAFF.

V is TRBV20-1 and J is TRBJ2-7, with no clear D. Trimming took off 6 bases at V and 0 bases at J, with 6 bases between the two ends. CDR1 is DFQATT and CDR2 is SNEGSKA in the germline V gene (reference sequence). The CDR3 is made up of 11 amino acids. The CDR3 reads CSAPDSYEQYF. The CDR3, as DNA: TGCAGTGCGCCAGACTCCTACGAGCAGTACTTC.

This clone was counted once. The CDR3 protein is CASSREGLGDTEAFF. The CDR3 region has the DNA TGCGCCAGCAGCCGGGAGGGGTTAGGAGACACTGAAGCTTTCTTT. The chain couples TRBV5-1 to TRBJ1-1; possibly TRBD1 for D (5 bases). With 4 bases removed from V and 3 bases from J, the gap between germline ends came to 16 bases. Germline assignment: CDR1 SGHRS and CDR2 YFSETQ. The CDR3 has 15 amino acids.

This chain connects TRBV7-2 to TRBJ1-3, with no clear D. CDR3 length: 16 amino acids. CDR1 is SGHTA, CDR2 FQGNSA, per germline. Trimming pared 1 base from V and 4 bases from J, leaving 14 bases between. CDR3 residues: CASSLGSVTPGNTIYF. CDR3 coding DNA: TGTGCCAGCAGCTTAGGGTCCGTAACACCCGGAAACACCATATATTTT.

V usage is TRBV9 and J usage is TRBJ1-3, with D unresolved. Trimming removed 0 bases from V and 0 bases from J, with 4 bases in between. This CDR3 is 14 amino acids long. Per germline, CDR1 SGDLS and CDR2 YYNGEE. The CDR3 DNA reads as TGTGCCAGCAGCGTAGACTACTCTGGAAACACCATATATTTT. Translated, it gives CASSVDYSGNTIYF.

The chain has TRBV19 and TRBJ1-1; D is possibly TRBD1 (5 bases). V gave up 2 bases and J gave up 1 base, with 8 bases separating them. CDR3 length: 14 residues. Looked up from germline, CDR1 is LNHDA and CDR2 is SQIVND (reference sequence). In DNA form, the CDR3 reads TGTGCCAGTAGTATAACAGGAAAGAACACTGAAGCTTTCTTT. Protein sequence: CASSITGKNTEAFF.

The rearrangement uses TRBV19 and TRBJ2-5; D call uncertain. With the DNA end fitting TRBJ2-7 better, the J assignment may be wrong. The germline CDR1 and CDR2 sequences are LNHDA and SQIVND (reference sequence). The CDR3 covers 15 residues. CDR3 nucleotides: TGTGCCAGTAGCGAATATTTACGGCTAGGCTACGAGCAGTACTTC. Translated: CASSEYLRLGYEQYF.

V gene TRBV10-3 combines with J gene TRBJ2-1; D might be TRBD1 (5 bases). CDR3 length: 13 residues. Trimming left V 2 bases short and J 10 bases short, with 12 bases between. Germline values: CDR1 ENHRY, CDR2 SYGVKD. CDR3 sequence reads: CAISEEQVGEQFF. The DNA of the CDR3 is TGTGCCATCAGTGAGGAACAGGTTGGGGAGCAGTTCTTC.

J is TRBJ1-5 and V is TRBV4-3; D gene unclear. Germline values: CDR1 LGHNA, CDR2 YSLEER. The V end was cut by 0 bases, the J end by 6 bases, with 12 bases between. CDR3 size: 15 residues. CDR3 sequence reads: CASSQDTGSGQPQHF. The CDR3 bases are TGCGCCAGCAGCCAAGATACTGGGTCGGGTCAGCCCCAGCATTTT.

The chain is built from TRBV30 and TRBJ1-1; tentative D call: TRBD1 (6 bases). CDR1 is GTSNPN, CDR2 SVGIG, per germline (reference sequence). V was trimmed by 2 bases and J by 10 bases, leaving 14 bases between them. There are 12 residues in the CDR3. The CDR3 nucleotides read TGTGCCTGGAGTTCCACCGTAGGGGGAGCTTTCTTT. This sequence encodes CAWSSTVGGAFF.

The chain carries TRBV7-2 and TRBJ2-3; D is uncertain. CDR3 size: 12 residues. Trimming left V 4 bases short and J 4 bases short, with 6 bases between. Germline V gene sequence: CDR1 SGHTA, CDR2 FQGNSA. This CDR3 reads CASSSGADTQYF. CDR3 DNA: TGTGCCAGCAGCTCCGGAGCAGATACGCAGTATTTT.

This rearrangement joins TRBV11-1 to TRBJ2-3; 9 bases map to TRBD2. The V and J ends lost 5 bases and 3 bases, in that order; junction bases with no gene match: 3. Germline CDR1 is SGHAT and CDR2 is FQDESV (reference sequence). The length of the CDR3 is 14 residues. CDR3 DNA sequence: TGTGCCAGCAGCAAGGGACTAGCAACAGATACGCAGTATTTT. This encodes CASSKGLATDTQYF.

In regard to this clone: In the same sample, other DNA sequences code for this CDR3. The rearrangement links TRBV6-5 to TRBJ1-1, with D unresolved. In germline, CDR1 is MNHEY, CDR2 SVGAGI. This CDR3 is built from 15 residues. With 2 bases removed from V and 7 bases from J, the gap between germline ends came to 17 bases. CDR3 in DNA: TGTGCCAGCAGTTACCCCGACGCCGGCGGGATTGAAGCTTTCTTT. It codes for CASSYPDAGGIEAFF.

The V and J genes are TRBV11-3 and TRBJ1-1; maybe TRBD1 (6 bases). Germline CDR1 SGHNT, CDR2 YENEEA. Trimming took off 4 bases at V and 1 base at J, with 13 bases between the two ends. The CDR3 consists of 15 residues. The CDR3 loop reads CASSSRGGANTEAFF. The CDR3 region has the DNA TGTGCCAGCAGCTCCAGAGGGGGGGCGAACACTGAAGCTTTCTTT. The variable domain in full, completed from reference TRBV11-3 and TRBJ1-1, reads EAGVVQSPRYKIIEKKQPVAFWCNPISGHNTLYWYLQNLGQGPELLIRYENEEAVDDSQLPKDRFSAERLKGVDSTLKIQPAELGDSAVYLCASSSRGGANTEAFFGQGTRLTVV.

This clone was seen a single time. This rearrangement joins TRBV29-1 to TRBJ1-1; no reliable D call. The CDR3 totals 12 residues. Germline lookup yields CDR1 SQVTM and CDR2 ANQGSEA. V was shortened by 5 bases and J by 7 bases, with 14 bases between the two germline ends. This chain's CDR3 is CSVIAGPDEAFF. The CDR3 DNA reads as TGCAGCGTTATTGCCGGTCCTGATGAAGCTTTCTTT.

This clone has only one observation. V and J are TRBV18 and TRBJ1-2; possible D gene TRBD1, 6 bases. CDR3 length equals 13 residues. Germline V gene sequence: CDR1 KGHSH, CDR2 LQKENI. V lost 8 bases, J lost 1 base, and 11 bases lay in between. The CDR3 nucleotides read TGTGCCAGCAACGTAGGGGGTAACTATGGCTACACCTTC. It encodes CASNVGGNYGYTF.

Notes on this clone: The junction departs from the called germline gene at one end, perhaps through a read error. The chain carries TRBV11-3 and TRBJ1-2; perhaps TRBD1 as D (6 bases). Looked up from germline, CDR1 is SGHNT and CDR2 is YENEEA. The CDR3 extends over 13 amino acids. The DNA for the CDR3 is TGTGCCAGCAGCCCCCGGGACACTTATGGCTACACTTTC. It codes for CASSPRDTYGYTF.

The chain uses TRBV11-2 and TRBJ2-5; D gene uncertain. Trimming shortened V by 5 bases and J by 2 bases, and 3 bases separated the two germline ends. The CDR3 has 11 amino acids. Germline V gives CDR1 SGHAT, CDR2 FQNNGV. The CDR3, as DNA: TGTGCCAGCAGCCCACAAGAGACCCAGTACTTC. Translated: CASSPQETQYF.

This clone was found once. V and J are TRBV19 and TRBJ2-7; possible D gene TRBD1, 6 bases. From germline, CDR1 is LNHDA and CDR2 SQIVND (reference sequence). Trimming shortened V by 0 bases and J by 3 bases, and 9 bases separated the two germline ends. This CDR3 comprises 14 residues. CDR3 sequence (DNA): TGTGCCAGTAGTATAGATGGACAGCACTACGAGCAGTACTTC. This gives the protein CASSIDGQHYEQYF. Variable domain in full (rest from reference TRBV19 and TRBJ2-7): DGGITQSPKYLFRKEGQNVTLSCEQNLNHDAMYWYRQDPGQGLRLIYYSQIVNDFQKGDIAEGYSVSREKKESFPLTVTSAQKNPTAFYLCASSIDGQHYEQYFGPGTRLTVT.

The chain is built from TRBV21-1 and TRBJ2-5; the table names TRBD1, a call not compared with the DNA. TRBV21-1 is a documented pseudogene. The CDR3 consists of 15 residues. The CDR3 DNA follows: TGTGCCAGCAGCACCTCCGGGACACATCCAGAGACCCAGTACTTC. Translated: CASSTSGTHPETQYF.

The rearrangement uses TRBV18 and TRBJ1-5; D gene ambiguous. Trimming removed 8 bases at V and 1 base at J, with 9 bases between. The CDR3 length is 13 residues. Germline V gene sequence: CDR1 KGHSH, CDR2 LQKENI. Here the CDR3 reads CASAEASNQPQHF. The CDR3 DNA reads as TGTGCCAGCGCGGAAGCGAGCAATCAGCCCCAGCATTTT.

The chain is built from TRBV5-1 and TRBJ2-3; no clear D gene. This CDR3 region has 14 residues. CDR1 SGHRS and CDR2 YFSETQ come from the germline V gene. The V gene lost 1 base and the J gene lost 5 bases, with 11 bases spanning the gap. The DNA for the CDR3 is TGCGCCAGCAGCTTGCAGCATGGCGGAGATACGCAGTATTTT. Translating it yields CASSLQHGGDTQYF.

This clone turned up a few times. CDR3 bases: TGTGCCAGCTCCTACTCTAGCGGCTACGAGCAGTACTTC. It specifies CASSYSSGYEQYF. This rearrangement joins TRBV7-9 to TRBJ2-7; 7 bases agree with TRBD2. Germline V lookup: CDR1 SEHNR, CDR2 FQNEAQ (reference sequence). Losses at the gene ends were 8 bases for V and 3 bases for J; bases not matched to a gene: 7. The CDR3 has 13 residues.